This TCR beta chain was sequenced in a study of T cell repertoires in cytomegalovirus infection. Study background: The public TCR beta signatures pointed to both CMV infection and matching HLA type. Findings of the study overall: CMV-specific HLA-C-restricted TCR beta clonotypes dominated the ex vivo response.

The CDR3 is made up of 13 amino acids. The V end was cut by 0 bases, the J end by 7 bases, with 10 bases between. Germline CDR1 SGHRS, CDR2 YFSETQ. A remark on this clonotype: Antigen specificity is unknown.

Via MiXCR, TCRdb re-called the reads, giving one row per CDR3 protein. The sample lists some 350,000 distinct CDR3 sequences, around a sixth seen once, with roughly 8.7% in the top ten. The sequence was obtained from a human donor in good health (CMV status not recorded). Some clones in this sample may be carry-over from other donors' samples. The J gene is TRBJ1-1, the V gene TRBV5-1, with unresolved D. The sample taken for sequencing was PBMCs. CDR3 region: CASSLGDGVEAFF. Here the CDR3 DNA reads TGCGCCAGCAGCTTGGGTGACGGAGTTGAAGCTTTCTTT.